The 10 T cell receptor beta chains reported below all come from one sample, sequenced in a study of cytomegalovirus exposure and HLA in healthy donors. PCR used 60 Vbeta primers and 13 Jbeta primers. Profiling relied on immunoSEQ multiplex PCR, and the TCRdb table lists in-frame clones only, not all of them. The sample includes 200,000 or so clones, roughly 80% of them seen just once. Sequences were obtained from PBMCs. These receptors originate from a man between 40 and 49 years old in good health and CMV-seronegative.

J is TRBJ2-1 and V is TRBV9; tentative D call: TRBD2 (6 bases). Trimming stripped 4 bases from V and 9 bases from J, with 23 bases between. The CDR3 spans 16 residues. CDR1 is SGDLS, CDR2 YYNGEE, per germline. The CDR3 DNA reads TGTGCCAGCAGCTGGGGACCTTCCCCGGGGGAGAGTGAGCAGTTCTTC. Its protein product is CASSWGPSPGESEQFF.

V gene TRBV5-6 combines with J gene TRBJ2-3; 14 bases match TRBD2. Germline V gene data show CDR1 as SGHDT and CDR2 as YYEEEE. This CDR3 spans 19 amino acids. Germline trimming cut 4 bases from V and 0 bases from J; bases unmatched to any gene: 10. CDR3 sequence: CASSPTGTSGGSSTDTQYF. CDR3 bases: TGTGCCAGCAGCCCAACCGGGACTAGCGGGGGTTCAAGCACAGATACGCAGTATTTT.

This chain uses TRBV4-1 with TRBJ2-7; D is possibly TRBD2 (7 bases). CDR3 length: 15 amino acids. Trimming removed 4 bases from V and 3 bases from J, with 16 bases in between. Germline CDR1 is MGHRA and CDR2 is YSYEKL. The CDR3, as DNA: TGCGCCAGCAGCCGACAACAGGGAGGGGGCTACGAGCAGTACTTC. It codes for CASSRQQGGGYEQYF.

The V gene is TRBV10-1, the J gene TRBJ2-7; 10 bases align to TRBD2. The CDR3 loop spans 20 amino acids. CDR1 and CDR2 (germline): WNHNN, SYGVQD (reference sequence). J gave up 1 base and V 0 bases, and 15 bases lay outside the gene matches. DNA of the CDR3: TGCGCCAGCAGTGAGTCGAAGTTGGCAGCGGGAGGGCGGGCGTCCTACGAGCAGTACTTC. Encoded protein: CASSESKLAAGGRASYEQYF.

The V and J genes are TRBV6-1 and TRBJ2-5; TRBD2 matches 11 bases. The germline V gene encodes CDR1 MNHNS and CDR2 SASEGT. Germline trimming cut 2 bases from V and 7 bases from J; bases unmatched to any gene: 12. The CDR3 runs to 17 residues. CDR3 sequence (DNA): TGTGCCAGCAGTGAACGAAAGACTAGCGGGAACTCGAGGACCCAGTACTTC. The encoded protein is CASSERKTSGNSRTQYF.

This chain joins TRBV19 and TRBJ1-4; a weak D match, TRBD1 (5 bases). The V end was cut by 3 bases, the J end by 8 bases, with 19 bases between. Germline V gene lookup returns CDR1 LNHDA and CDR2 SQIVND (reference sequence). This CDR3 comprises 16 residues. CDR3 sequence (DNA): TGTGCCAGTAGTATGAGTCGGGACGCCGGGGGAGAAAAACTGTTTTTT. It specifies CASSMSRDAGGEKLFF.

This clone was observed once. CDR3 in DNA: TGCGCCAGCAGCCAAGCGGTGGCTAACTATGGCTACACCTTC. Amino acid sequence: CASSQAVANYGYTF. V gene TRBV4-1 combines with J gene TRBJ1-2; D uncertain. V shed 1 base and J shed 0 bases, with 6 bases lying between them. The CDR3 loop spans 14 amino acids. CDR1 is MGHRA, CDR2 YSYEKL, per germline.

The V gene is TRBV7-2, the J gene TRBJ2-7; no clear D gene. The V end was cut by 3 bases, the J end by 5 bases, with 11 bases between. Germline lookup yields CDR1 SGHTA and CDR2 FQGNSA. CDR3 length: 13 residues. In DNA, the CDR3 is TGTGCCAGCAGCTTCTCCCTGTCCCACGAGCAGTACTTC. This translates into CASSFSLSHEQYF.

The V and J genes are TRBV9 and TRBJ2-7, with D perhaps TRBD1 (5 bases). This CDR3 region has 15 residues. Looked up from germline, CDR1 is SGDLS and CDR2 is YYNGEE. V was clipped by 4 bases and J by 6 bases, with 20 bases between them. CDR3 protein: CASSPVGQGHREQYF. The CDR3 DNA is TGTGCCAGCAGCCCCGTCGGTCAGGGTCACCGCGAGCAGTACTTC.

The V and J genes are TRBV6-7 and TRBJ2-7; TRBD2 matches 12 bases. Being an ORF, TRBV6-7 has a function that is uncertain. CDR3 length: 16 amino acids. The V and J ends lost 5 bases and 2 bases, in that order; junction bases with no gene match: 7. The CDR3 DNA is TGTGCCAGCAGTCCAATTCTAGCGGGAGGGCCCTACGAGCAGTACTTC. This codes for CASSPILAGGPYEQYF.